This T cell receptor (beta chain) was recovered during a study of Graves' ophthalmopathy and Graves' hyperthyroidism. Findings and caveats of the study: Clonotypes were expanded in thyroid at above 0.001 frequency, and most also appeared in blood.

The table lists this clonotype with many counts. What it binds is not known. The CDR3 consists of 14 residues. Per the germline V gene, CDR1 is SGHRS and CDR2 is YFSETQ. Trimming took 1 base from V and 5 from J, leaving 12 bases between them. Amplification of TCR beta CDR3 regions used RNA transcripts. RT-PCR was first run with HTBI primers, then multiplex PCR in a second round. Using its own MiXCR run on the multiplex PCR reads, TCRdb lists one record per CDR3 protein. In the table there are 400,000 or so distinct CDR3 sequences, approximately 18% of which are singletons. The chain joins TRBV5-1 to TRBJ1-1; D gene unclear. The clonotype originates from an adult woman with stable Graves' hyperthyroidism. Sequenced input: peripheral blood. The CDR3, as DNA: TGCGCCAGCAGCTTGTCGTGGACGATGACTGAAGCTTTCTTT. Protein: CASSLSWTMTEAFF.